One sample yielded the 21 T cell receptor beta chains listed below, sequenced in a study of immune evolution from preneoplasia to lung adenocarcinoma. Using immunoSEQ multiplex PCR, the repertoire was profiled, and TCRdb retains in-frame clones only, with some absent. The repertoire includes roughly 3,200 clones, roughly 85% of them detected once, and about 9.2% sits in the top ten. The sample was FFPE adjacent normal lung tissue. The receptors come from a person between 70 and 80 years old with lung adenocarcinoma.

The chain has TRBV5-1 and TRBJ2-2, with 7 bases fitting TRBD1. CDR1 and CDR2 from the germline V gene are SGHRS and YFSETQ. This CDR3 comprises 16 residues. Trimming at V came to 1 base and at J to 0 bases, leaving 3 bases not matched to a gene. In DNA, the CDR3 is TGCGCCAGCAGCTTGAGGGACAGAGCGAACACCGGGGAGCTGTTTTTT. Its protein product is CASSLRDRANTGELFF.

The chain carries TRBV6-6 and TRBJ1-6; no definite D call. The CDR3 contains 12 residues. CDR1 is MNHNY and CDR2 is SVGAGI in the germline V gene (reference sequence). V was shortened by 11 bases and J by 7 bases, with 12 bases between the two germline ends. The CDR3 here is CAFSDGNSPLHF. The CDR3 DNA follows: TGTGCCTTCTCGGACGGGAATTCACCCCTCCACTTT.

The J gene is TRBJ2-6, the V gene TRBV18; 9 positions match TRBD1. CDR3 length: 19 amino acids. Trimming took 6 bases from V and 0 from J; bases not matched to a gene: 12. Germline CDR1 is KGHSH and CDR2 is LQKENI. The CDR3 DNA sequence: TGTGCCAGCTCTCCCAGGACCGGGACAGGGAGCTCTGGGGCCAACGTCCTGACTTTC. Translation: CASSPRTGTGSSGANVLTF.

The chain is built from TRBV27 and TRBJ2-7; 8 nucleotides match TRBD1. The trim removed 3 bases at V and 4 bases at J, leaving 5 bases unmatched. Germline-derived CDR1 and CDR2 are MNHEY and SMNVEV (reference sequence). There are 14 residues in the CDR3. The CDR3 DNA is TGTGCCAGCAGTTTTAGTCAGGGGGCTTACGAGCAGTACTTC. It yields the protein CASSFSQGAYEQYF.

This clone showed up just a few times. The chain links TRBV4-2 to TRBJ2-1, with 9 bases lining up with TRBD1. This CDR3 comprises 13 residues. The V gene end was trimmed by 3 bases and the J gene end by 11 bases; junction bases not matched to a gene: 5. Germline V CDR1 and CDR2: LGHNA, YNFKEQ. In DNA form, the CDR3 reads TGTGCCAGCAGCCAGGGCGACAGGGGGAAGCAGTTCTTC. It codes for CASSQGDRGKQFF.

V usage is TRBV7-8 and J usage is TRBJ1-4, with D perhaps matching TRBD1 (6 bases). The CDR3 is made up of 16 amino acids. Trimming removed 5 bases from V and 4 bases from J, with 17 bases in between. The germline V gene has CDR1 SGHVS and CDR2 FQNEAQ. CDR3 DNA: TGTGCCAGCAGCCCCGACAGGAGTACTCTTAATGAAAAACTGTTTTTT. Amino acid sequence: CASSPDRSTLNEKLFF.

The chain carries TRBV5-8 and TRBJ1-5; tentatively, D is TRBD1 (5 bases). The CDR3 length is 16 residues. V shed 5 bases and J shed 3 bases, with 18 bases lying between them. The germline V gene has CDR1 SGHTS and CDR2 YDEGEE. This CDR3 is CASSLSGTSHNQPQHF. CDR3 in DNA: TGTGCCAGCAGTTTATCCGGGACTTCCCACAATCAGCCCCAGCATTTT.

This clone showed up just once. The rearrangement links TRBV5-6 to TRBJ2-1, with 9 bases that match TRBD2. Germline V gene sequence: CDR1 SGHDT, CDR2 YYEEEE. Trimming at V came to 4 bases and at J to 5 bases, leaving 7 bases not matched to a gene. The CDR3 covers 15 residues. The CDR3 nucleotides read TGTGCCAGCAGCGCCGACAGCGGGAGGAACAATGAGCAGTTCTTC. Translating it yields CASSADSGRNNEQFF.

Notes on this clone: One junction end disagrees with the germline gene, perhaps due to a read error. The rearrangement joins TRBV6-5 to TRBJ2-7; D is unresolved. The germline V gene has CDR1 MNHEY and CDR2 SVGAGI. The CDR3 has 12 residues. In DNA, the CDR3 is TGTACCAGCAGTTACTCGGGCTACGAGCAGTACTTC. Its translation: CTSSYSGYEQYF.

This chain links TRBV9 with TRBJ1-2, with 7 nucleotides matching TRBD1. The CDR3 sequence is 15 residues long. V shed 4 bases, J shed 0 bases, and the junction held 6 bases outside the gene matches. CDR1 and CDR2 (germline): SGDLS, YYNGEE. In nucleotides, the CDR3 is TGTGCCAGCAGCTTAACAGGGGCAGCTAACTATGGCTACACCTTC. It translates to CASSLTGAANYGYTF.

The count of this clone is one. This rearrangement joins TRBV29-1 to TRBJ1-2; D unresolved. Deletions cut 3 bases from V and 1 base from J, with 9 bases between. CDR3 size: 13 residues. Germline values: CDR1 SQVTM, CDR2 ANQGSEA. The DNA of the CDR3 is TGCAGCGTTGATCTGGGATATAACTATGGCTACACCTTC. Translation: CSVDLGYNYGYTF.

The V gene is TRBV28, the J gene TRBJ1-2; the match to TRBD1 covers 9 bases. CDR1 and CDR2 from the germline V gene are MDHEN and SYDVKM. The CDR3 has 18 amino acids. After removal of 4 bases from V and 6 bases from J, the junction contained 18 bases not matched to a gene. For the CDR3, the DNA is TGTGCCAGCAGTTCCCCTGGGTCTGGGACAGGGTACGGTGATGGCTACACCTTC. Translating gives CASSSPGSGTGYGDGYTF.

The count of this clone is one. The CDR3 reads CASSYGIEQYF. CDR3 sequence (DNA): TGTGCCAGCAGTTACGGTATCGAGCAGTACTTC. V and J are TRBV6-5 and TRBJ2-7; D not resolved. The CDR3 totals 11 residues. Germline CDR1 MNHEY, CDR2 SVGAGI. V lost 2 bases, J lost 6 bases, and 5 bases lay in between.

This rearrangement joins TRBV5-5 to TRBJ2-1; D not resolved. Trimming stripped 2 bases from V and 5 bases from J, with 11 bases between. In germline, CDR1 is SGHKS, CDR2 YYEKEE (reference sequence). The CDR3 sequence is 14 residues long. The CDR3 DNA sequence: TGTGCCAGCAGCTTAATGCCCCGACACAATGAGCAGTTCTTC. This codes for CASSLMPRHNEQFF.

This sequence joins TRBV7-8 and TRBJ2-3; tentative D call: TRBD2 (6 bases). CDR1 is SGHVS and CDR2 is FQNEAQ in the germline V gene. The CDR3 spans 17 residues. V gave up 0 bases and J gave up 7 bases, with 20 bases separating them. The CDR3 nucleotides are TGTGCCAGCAGCTTAGCAAGGTCCATGCGGGACGCTTATACGCAGTATTTT. Translation: CASSLARSMRDAYTQYF.

The CDR3 protein is CSVEDDQFTGELFF. The CDR3 DNA reads as TGCAGCGTTGAAGACGACCAGTTCACCGGGGAGCTGTTTTTT. J is TRBJ2-2 and V is TRBV29-1; D not resolved. This CDR3 region has 14 residues. V shed 0 bases and J shed 4 bases, with 9 bases lying between them. CDR1 is SQVTM, CDR2 ANQGSEA, per germline.

The V and J genes are TRBV30 and TRBJ1-2; D unresolved. Trimming cost V 3 bases and J 8 bases, with 10 bases left between them. The germline CDR1 and CDR2 sequences are GTSNPN and SVGIG (reference sequence). This CDR3 region has 11 residues. This chain's CDR3 is CAWRTLEGYTF. In nucleotides, the CDR3 is TGTGCCTGGAGGACGCTTGAGGGCTACACCTTC. The full variable domain, rest sourced from reference TRBV30 and TRBJ1-2, is SQTIHQWPATLVQPVGSPLSLECTVEGTSNPNLYWYRQAAGRGLQLLFYSVGIGQISSEVPQNLSASRPQDRQFILSSKKLLLSDSGFYLCAWRTLEGYTFGSGTRLTVV.

This CDR3 is CASIPEGTTEAFF. DNA of the CDR3: TGTGCCAGCATACCCGAGGGGACCACTGAAGCTTTCTTT. V usage is TRBV7-8 and J usage is TRBJ1-1; weak D call: TRBD1 (5 bases). With 7 bases removed from V and 4 bases from J, the gap between germline ends came to 13 bases. Germline values: CDR1 SGHVS, CDR2 FQNEAQ. The CDR3 runs 13 residues.

The chain is built from TRBV2 and TRBJ2-2, with 9 bases that match TRBD1. The germline gives CDR1 SNHLY, CDR2 FYNNEI. The CDR3 loop spans 14 amino acids. The V segment lost 6 bases and the J segment 7 bases; nucleotides outside the gene matches: 6. CDR3 sequence: CASRQTGGNGELFF. CDR3 bases: TGTGCCAGCAGACAGACAGGGGGGAACGGGGAGCTGTTTTTT.

The J gene is TRBJ2-5, the V gene TRBV18; 14 bases match TRBD2. The V segment lost 6 bases and the J segment 5 bases; nucleotides outside the gene matches: 5. This CDR3 comprises 15 residues. CDR1 and CDR2 (germline): KGHSH, LQKENI. In nucleotides, the CDR3 is TGTGCCAGCTCGGAGGGGACTAGCGGGAGTGAGACCCAGTACTTC. This codes for CASSEGTSGSETQYF.

J is TRBJ2-2 and V is TRBV7-3; no definite D call. Trimming stripped 4 bases from V and 0 bases from J, with 12 bases between. Germline values: CDR1 SGHTA, CDR2 FQGTGA. The CDR3 extends over 16 amino acids. This CDR3 reads CASSSRRPSNTGELFF. For the CDR3, the DNA is TGTGCCAGCAGCTCAAGGCGGCCGTCGAACACCGGGGAGCTGTTTTTT.